The rows below give T cell receptor beta chains drawn from one sample of a study of T cell changes during pregnancy in multiple sclerosis. The protocol was immunoSEQ multiplex PCR, while the TCRdb copy is restricted to in-frame clones and leaves out a portion. The data show some 64,000 clones, 90% seen once. Sample: peripheral blood, taken in the second trimester of pregnancy. The origin of the receptors is a female donor in good health, enrolled as a control in a pregnancy study. Both conserved end residues are trimmed from each CDR3. A D gene is named only where the DNA matches it firmly.

v_call	cdr3_length	d_call	j_call	cdr3_aa
TRBV7-3	18	TRBD2	TRBJ2-1	ASSPRLAGGLAASYNEQF
TRBV7-9	12	NA	TRBJ2-7	ASSPRGGFYEQY
TRBV10-2	11	NA	TRBJ2-1	ASSELVPNEQF
TRBV5-4	13	NA	TRBJ2-6	ASSLAGPGANVLT
TRBV5-1	12	TRBD2	TRBJ2-7	ASSTAGLAYEQY
TRBV28	15	TRBD1	TRBJ2-5	ASSLDKPGQPTETQY
TRBV28	20	TRBD1	TRBJ1-5	ASSFRLISRGQGAPGGQPQH
TRBV6-4	11	NA	TRBJ1-2	ASSDTGSSGYT
TRBV6-1	14	NA	TRBJ1-5	ASSARQTESNQPQH
TRBV10-3	13	NA	TRBJ1-1	AISETRRGDTEAF
TRBV27	13	TRBD2	TRBJ2-7	ASSLRSGTSYEQY
TRBV7-7	11	TRBD1	TRBJ2-5	ASSPQGVETQY
TRBV2	13	TRBD2	TRBJ2-7	ASSGRLAGGHEQY
TRBV4-2	14	TRBD2	TRBJ2-1	ASSQVASGRGDEQF
TRBV4-1	13	NA	TRBJ2-1	ASSQIELARNEQF
TRBV9	13	TRBD2	TRBJ2-7	ASSVRSGNSYEQY
TRBV7-9	12	TRBD1	TRBJ2-7	ASRETGSPYEQY
TRBV4-1	11	NA	TRBJ2-7	ASSQAMSYEQY
TRBV30	13	TRBD1	TRBJ1-5	AWRGTGLSNQPQH
TRBV14	11	TRBD2	TRBJ2-7	ASSSSGGAGSY
TRBV5-1	12	NA	TRBJ1-6	ASSQYGLDSPLH
TRBV2	11	TRBD1	TRBJ2-7	ASSHGTEYEQY
TRBV5-8	13	TRBD1	TRBJ1-4	ASSPTGTGNEKLF
TRBV28	12	NA	TRBJ1-5	ASSSHPNGQPQH
TRBV5-1	13	TRBD2	TRBJ2-1	ASNPGGGSYNEQF
TRBV11-2	13	TRBD2	TRBJ2-5	ASSSSSGREETQY
TRBV5-6	13	NA	TRBJ2-5	ASSFRFSRQETQY
TRBV11-3	16	NA	TRBJ2-3	ASSPGTTDYLPPDTQY
TRBV11-2	13	NA	TRBJ2-7	ASRTITGNSYEQY
TRBV5-1	15	NA	TRBJ1-1	ASSLGAGKHTNTEAF
TRBV29-1	12	TRBD1	TRBJ2-2	SADRGLGTGELF
TRBV14	12	TRBD2	TRBJ2-7	ASSHAGGSYEQY
TRBV7-9	12	NA	TRBJ1-4	ASSPPQGSEKLF
TRBV10-3	12	NA	TRBJ1-5	AISEGGKNQPQH
TRBV30	11	TRBD1	TRBJ1-6	AWRGQGVSPLH
TRBV7-2	13	TRBD1	TRBJ1-5	ASSPGQGAGQPQH
TRBV5-1	10	NA	TRBJ1-2	ASSLDRDGYT
TRBV28	13	TRBD1	TRBJ2-7	ASSSPGTANYEQY
TRBV14	16	NA	TRBJ2-3	ASSALPGGWYDMDTQY
TRBV2	15	TRBD1	TRBJ2-5	ASRLGQGQLSQETQY
TRBV9	12	TRBD2	TRBJ2-1	ASSAGVGYNEQF
TRBV23-1	10	NA	TRBJ2-3	ASSPGEDTQY
TRBV27	11	TRBD1	TRBJ2-5	ASGSDRAETQY
TRBV19	11	NA	TRBJ1-1	ASSIAGPGEAF
TRBV5-5	13	NA	TRBJ1-1	ASSLTGRRGTEAF
TRBV4-1	12	NA	TRBJ1-5	ASSLLIGDQPQH
TRBV7-9	11	TRBD1	TRBJ1-1	ASSRTGLPEAF
TRBV6-6	12	TRBD2	TRBJ2-1	ASSFVAGSNEQF
TRBV27	12	NA	TRBJ1-2	ASSPFGADYGYT
TRBV4-1	12	NA	TRBJ2-5	ASRRINEDGTQY
TRBV9	12	TRBD2	TRBJ2-5	ASSPSGVQETQY